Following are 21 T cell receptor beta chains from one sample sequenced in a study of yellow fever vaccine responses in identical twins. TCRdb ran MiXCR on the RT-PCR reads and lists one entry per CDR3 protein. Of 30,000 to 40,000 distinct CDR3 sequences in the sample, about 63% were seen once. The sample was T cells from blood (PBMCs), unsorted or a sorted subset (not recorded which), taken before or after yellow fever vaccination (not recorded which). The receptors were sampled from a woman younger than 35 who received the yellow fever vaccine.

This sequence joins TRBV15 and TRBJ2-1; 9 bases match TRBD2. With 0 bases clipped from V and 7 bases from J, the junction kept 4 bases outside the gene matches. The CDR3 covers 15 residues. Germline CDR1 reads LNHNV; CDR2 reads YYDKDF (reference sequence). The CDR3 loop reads CATSRDSGRWNEQFF. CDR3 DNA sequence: TGTGCCACCAGCAGAGATAGCGGGAGATGGAATGAGCAGTTCTTC. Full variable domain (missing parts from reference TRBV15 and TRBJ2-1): DAMVIQNPRYQVTQFGKPVTLSCSQTLNHNVMYWYQQKSSQAPKLLFHYYDKDFNNEADTPDNFQSRRPNTSFCFLDIRSPGLGDTAMYLCATSRDSGRWNEQFFGPGTRLTVL.

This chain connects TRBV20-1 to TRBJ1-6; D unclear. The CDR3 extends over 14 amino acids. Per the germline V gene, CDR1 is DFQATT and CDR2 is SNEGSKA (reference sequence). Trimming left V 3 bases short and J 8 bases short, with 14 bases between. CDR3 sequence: CSASSQSADSPLHF. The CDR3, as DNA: TGCAGTGCTAGCTCGCAGAGCGCGGATTCACCCCTCCACTTT.

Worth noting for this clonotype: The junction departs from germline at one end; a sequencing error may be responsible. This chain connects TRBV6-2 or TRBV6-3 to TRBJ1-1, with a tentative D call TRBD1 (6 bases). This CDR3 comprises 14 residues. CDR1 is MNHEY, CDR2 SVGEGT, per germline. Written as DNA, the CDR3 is TGTGCCAGCAGCTACTGGACAGTGAACACTGAAGCTTTCTTT. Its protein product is CASSYWTVNTEAFF.

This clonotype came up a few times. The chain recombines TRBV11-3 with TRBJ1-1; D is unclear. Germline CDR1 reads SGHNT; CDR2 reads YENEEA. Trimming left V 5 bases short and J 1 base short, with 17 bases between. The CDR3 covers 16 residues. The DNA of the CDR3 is TGTGCCAGCAGCCCCCTCGGGCGAAAATCGAACACTGAAGCTTTCTTT. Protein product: CASSPLGRKSNTEAFF.

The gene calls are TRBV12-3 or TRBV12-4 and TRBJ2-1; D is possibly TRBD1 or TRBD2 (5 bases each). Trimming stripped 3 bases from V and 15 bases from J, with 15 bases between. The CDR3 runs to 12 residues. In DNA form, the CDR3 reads TGTGCCAGCAGTTTGGGGCTAGCTTTCCCGTTCTTC. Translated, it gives CASSLGLAFPFF.

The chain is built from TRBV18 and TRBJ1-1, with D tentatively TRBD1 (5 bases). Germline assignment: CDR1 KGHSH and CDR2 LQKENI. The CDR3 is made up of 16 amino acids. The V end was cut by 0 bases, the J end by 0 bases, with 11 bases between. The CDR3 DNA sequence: TGTGCCAGCTCACCACCGGGGCTCTTCATGAACACTGAAGCTTTCTTT. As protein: CASSPPGLFMNTEAFF.

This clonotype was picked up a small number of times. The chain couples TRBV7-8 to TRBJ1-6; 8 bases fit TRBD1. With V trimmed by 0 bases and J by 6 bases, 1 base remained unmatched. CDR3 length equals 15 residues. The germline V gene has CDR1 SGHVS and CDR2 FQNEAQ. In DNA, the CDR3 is TGTGCCAGCAGCTTAGCTGGACAGGGTAATTCACCCCTCCACTTT. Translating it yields CASSLAGQGNSPLHF.

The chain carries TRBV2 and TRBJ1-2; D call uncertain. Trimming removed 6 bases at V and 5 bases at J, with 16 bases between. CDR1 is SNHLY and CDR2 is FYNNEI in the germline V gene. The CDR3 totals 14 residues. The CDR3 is CASSPHSEDYGYTF. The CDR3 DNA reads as TGTGCCAGCAGCCCACACTCCGAGGATTATGGCTACACCTTC.

CDR3 sequence (DNA): TGTGCCAGCAGTCTTATAGCGGGAGCCTTAATATACGAGCAGTACTTC. Translated, it gives CASSLIAGALIYEQYF. The rearrangement links TRBV6-1 to TRBJ2-7; 9 nucleotides line up with TRBD2. Per the germline V gene, CDR1 is MNHNS and CDR2 is SASEGT. Trimming at V came to 5 bases and at J to 4 bases, leaving 12 bases not matched to a gene. The CDR3 contains 16 residues.

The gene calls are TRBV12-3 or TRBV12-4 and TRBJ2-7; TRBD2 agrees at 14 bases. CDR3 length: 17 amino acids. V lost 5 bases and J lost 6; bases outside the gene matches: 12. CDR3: CASSPHQTGTSGSEQYF. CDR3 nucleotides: TGTGCCAGCAGTCCCCACCAAACCGGGACTAGCGGGAGCGAGCAGTACTTC.

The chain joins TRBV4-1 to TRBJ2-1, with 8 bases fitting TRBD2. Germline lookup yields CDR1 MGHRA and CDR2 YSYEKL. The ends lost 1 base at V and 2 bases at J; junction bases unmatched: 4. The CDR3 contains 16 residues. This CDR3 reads CASSQGYGGAYNEQFF. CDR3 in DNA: TGCGCCAGCAGCCAAGGATACGGGGGGGCCTACAATGAGCAGTTCTTC.

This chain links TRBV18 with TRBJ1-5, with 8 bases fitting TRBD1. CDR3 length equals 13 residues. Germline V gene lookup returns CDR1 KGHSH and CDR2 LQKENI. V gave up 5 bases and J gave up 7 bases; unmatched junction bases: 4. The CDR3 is CASSGDRSQPQHF. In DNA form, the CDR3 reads TGTGCCAGCTCAGGGGACAGGTCCCAGCCCCAGCATTTT.

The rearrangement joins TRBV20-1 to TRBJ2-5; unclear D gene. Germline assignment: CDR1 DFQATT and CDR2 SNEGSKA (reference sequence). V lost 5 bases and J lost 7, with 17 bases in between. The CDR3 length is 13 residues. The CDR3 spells CSAEEVPARTQYF. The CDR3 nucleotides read TGCAGTGCTGAAGAGGTCCCCGCGAGGACCCAGTACTTC.

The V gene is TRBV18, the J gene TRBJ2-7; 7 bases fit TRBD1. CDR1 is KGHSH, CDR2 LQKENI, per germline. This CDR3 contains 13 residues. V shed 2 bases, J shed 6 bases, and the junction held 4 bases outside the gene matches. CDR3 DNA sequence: TGTGCCAGCTCACCAAGACAGGGCGGCGAGCAGTACGTC. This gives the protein CASSPRQGGEQYV.

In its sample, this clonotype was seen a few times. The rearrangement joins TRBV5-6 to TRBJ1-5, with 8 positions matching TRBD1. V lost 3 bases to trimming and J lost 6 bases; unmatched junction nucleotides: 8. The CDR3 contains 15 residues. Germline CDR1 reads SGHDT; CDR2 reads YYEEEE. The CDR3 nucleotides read TGTGCCAGCAGCTACGGACAGGGTAACATTCAGCCCCAGCATTTT. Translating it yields CASSYGQGNIQPQHF. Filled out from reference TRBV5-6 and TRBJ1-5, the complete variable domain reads DAGVTQSPTHLIKTRGQQVTLRCSPKSGHDTVSWYQQALGQGPQFIFQYYEEEERQRGNFPDRFSGHQFPNYSSELNVNALLLGDSALYLCASSYGQGNIQPQHFGDGTRLSIL.

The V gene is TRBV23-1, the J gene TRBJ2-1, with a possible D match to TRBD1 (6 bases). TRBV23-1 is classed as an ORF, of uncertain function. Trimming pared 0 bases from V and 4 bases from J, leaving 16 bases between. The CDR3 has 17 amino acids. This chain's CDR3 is CASSQSEKGDGYNEQFF. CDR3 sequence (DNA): TGCGCCAGCAGTCAATCGGAAAAGGGGGATGGTTACAATGAGCAGTTCTTC.

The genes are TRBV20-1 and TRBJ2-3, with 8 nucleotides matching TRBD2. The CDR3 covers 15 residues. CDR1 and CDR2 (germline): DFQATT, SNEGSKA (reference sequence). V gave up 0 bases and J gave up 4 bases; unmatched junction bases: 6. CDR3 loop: CSARDLREGPDTQYF. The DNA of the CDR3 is TGCAGTGCTAGAGATCTACGGGAGGGCCCAGATACGCAGTATTTT.

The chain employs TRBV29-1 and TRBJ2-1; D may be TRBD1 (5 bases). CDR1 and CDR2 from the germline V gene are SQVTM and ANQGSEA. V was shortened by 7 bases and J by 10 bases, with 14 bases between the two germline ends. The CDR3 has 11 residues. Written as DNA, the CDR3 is TGCAGCGCGCCAAGGGGCCCGGAGCAGTTCTTC. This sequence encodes CSAPRGPEQFF.

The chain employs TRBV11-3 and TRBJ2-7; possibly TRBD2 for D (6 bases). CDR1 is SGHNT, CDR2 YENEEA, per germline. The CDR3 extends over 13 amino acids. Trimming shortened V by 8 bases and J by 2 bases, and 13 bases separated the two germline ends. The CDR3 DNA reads TGTGCCAGCGGGTCGGGAGCCGCCTACGAGCAGTACTTC. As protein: CASGSGAAYEQYF.

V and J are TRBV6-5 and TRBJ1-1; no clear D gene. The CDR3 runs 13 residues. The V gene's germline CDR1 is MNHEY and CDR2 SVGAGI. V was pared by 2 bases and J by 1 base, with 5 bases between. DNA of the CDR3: TGTGCCAGCAGTTACCAGTGGAACACTGAAGCTTTCTTT. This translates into CASSYQWNTEAFF.

CDR3 residues: CASSLEGTVSGSGNTIYF. The CDR3 coding sequence is TGCGCCAGCAGCTTGGAAGGGACAGTTAGCGGCTCTGGAAACACCATATATTTT. This chain links TRBV5-1 with TRBJ1-3; 7 bases line up with TRBD1. Losses at the gene ends were 0 bases for V and 0 bases for J; bases not matched to a gene: 9. Germline lookup yields CDR1 SGHRS and CDR2 YFSETQ. The CDR3 covers 18 residues. Drawing the rest from reference TRBV5-1 and TRBJ1-3, the complete variable domain is KAGVTQTPRYLIKTRGQQVTLSCSPISGHRSVSWYQQTPGQGLQFLFEYFSETQRNKGNFPGRFSGRQFSNSRSEMNVSTLELGDSALYLCASSLEGTVSGSGNTIYFGEGSWLTVV.